A selection of T cell receptor beta chains follows, all from one sample in a study of PD-L1 blockade in urothelial cancer. Profiling relied on immunoSEQ multiplex PCR, and the TCRdb table lists in-frame clones only, not all of them. The data hold about 74,000 clones, with about 85% observed a single time. The sample was PBMCs, taken around atezolizumab (anti-PD-L1) treatment. The receptors were gathered from a man in his 70s with urothelial cancer. CDR3s include the opening cysteine and the closing phenylalanine or tryptophan. D genes are given only for firm matches. A clone size is listed for some rows: how often the clone was seen (once, few, many), or a class if it is expanded.

d_gene | abundance | j_gene | v_gene | CDR3aa | CDR3nt
NA | few | TRBJ1-2 | TRBV19 | CASSVLVGHGYTF | TGTGCCAGTAGTGTTTTGGTGGGGCATGGCTACACCTTC
NA | NA | TRBJ1-5 | TRBV6-5 | CASSYSATANQPQHF | TGTGCCAGCAGTTACTCGGCGACAGCGAATCAGCCCCAGCATTTT
TRBD2 | NA | TRBJ2-1 | TRBV7-3 | CASSLQGLAWNEQFF | TGTGCCAGCAGCTTACAGGGACTAGCGTGGAATGAGCAGTTCTTC
NA | NA | TRBJ1-4 | TRBV4-1 | CASSQDAGLGNEKLFF | TGCGCCAGCAGCCAAGATGCAGGGTTAGGTAATGAAAAACTGTTTTTT
TRBD1 | NA | TRBJ1-3 | TRBV9 | CASSAQDRGSGNTIYF | TGTGCCAGCAGCGCCCAGGACAGGGGATCAGGAAACACCATATATTTT
NA | many | TRBJ1-2 | TRBV28 | CASTSGVRYGYTF | TGTGCCAGCACCTCCGGGGTGCGCTATGGCTACACCTTC
NA | NA | TRBJ2-5 | TRBV2 | CASSGRGEETQYF | TGTGCCAGCAGTGGTAGGGGTGAAGAGACCCAGTACTTC
TRBD1 | NA | TRBJ2-6 | TRBV2 | CASRRTGIYSGANVLTF | TGTGCCAGCAGAAGGACAGGGATCTACTCTGGGGCCAACGTCCTGACTTTC
TRBD2 | once | TRBJ2-1 | TRBV6-5 | CASNTLGGYNEQFF | TGTGCCAGCAATACACTCGGGGGGTACAATGAGCAGTTCTTC
TRBD1 | once | TRBJ2-3 | TRBV7-2 | CASSLPGQGSTDTQYF | TGTGCCAGCAGCCTGCCGGGACAGGGGAGCACAGATACGCAGTATTTT
TRBD1 | NA | TRBJ2-1 | TRBV5-1 | CASSSRRDRVYNEQFF | TGCGCCAGCAGCAGTAGAAGGGACAGGGTATACAATGAGCAGTTCTTC
NA | NA | TRBJ2-5 | TRBV4-1 | CASSQDSGSYETQYF | TGCGCCAGCAGCCAAGATTCAGGGTCCTACGAGACCCAGTACTTC
NA | NA | TRBJ1-1 | TRBV2 | CASRGGNTEAFF | TGTGCCAGCAGGGGGGGGAACACTGAAGCTTTCTTT
NA | few | TRBJ2-3 | TRBV5-1 | CASSLDHGTQYF | TGCGCCAGCAGCCTGGACCACGGTACGCAGTATTTT
TRBD1 | once | TRBJ1-2 | TRBV19 | CASSIIQGDYGYTF | TGTGCCAGTAGTATTATTCAGGGGGACTATGGCTACACCTTC
TRBD1 | NA | TRBJ2-7 | TRBV6-5 | CASSYRDSGYEQYF | TGTGCCAGCAGTTACAGGGACAGCGGCTACGAGCAGTACTTC
NA | NA | TRBJ2-7 | TRBV30 | CAWNTGSGYEQYF | TGTGCCTGGAACACGGGATCTGGATACGAGCAGTACTTC
NA | NA | TRBJ2-7 | TRBV15 | CATSRDRLATGEQYF | TGTGCCACCAGCAGAGATCGACTTGCTACGGGGGAGCAGTACTTC
NA | NA | TRBJ2-7 | TRBV28 | CASSSTWRLVEEQYF | TGTGCCAGCAGTTCCACCTGGCGATTAGTGGAGGAGCAGTACTTC
TRBD2 | NA | TRBJ2-1 | TRBV19 | CASSTTSGAYNEQFF | TGTGCCAGTAGTACGACTAGCGGGGCGTACAATGAGCAGTTCTTC
TRBD2 | once | TRBJ2-1 | TRBV7-6 | CASSTPSGVYNEQFF | TGTGCCAGCAGCACCCCTAGCGGGGTTTACAATGAGCAGTTCTTC
TRBD1 | NA | TRBJ2-7 | TRBV7-8 | CASSRRPQTGVVDEQYF | TGTGCCAGCAGCCGCCGCCCCCAGACAGGGGTTGTGGACGAGCAGTACTTC
NA | NA | TRBJ1-5 | TRBV5-1 | CASSLGQGGNQPQHF | TGCGCCAGCAGCTTGGGTCAGGGTGGCAATCAGCCCCAGCATTTT
NA | NA | TRBJ2-1 | TRBV2 | CASSAALATEQFF | TGTGCCAGCAGTGCGGCACTAGCAACTGAGCAGTTCTTC
TRBD1 | few | TRBJ1-2 | TRBV30 | CAWSTGTGVYGYTF | TGTGCCTGGAGTACCGGGACAGGAGTTTATGGCTACACCTTC